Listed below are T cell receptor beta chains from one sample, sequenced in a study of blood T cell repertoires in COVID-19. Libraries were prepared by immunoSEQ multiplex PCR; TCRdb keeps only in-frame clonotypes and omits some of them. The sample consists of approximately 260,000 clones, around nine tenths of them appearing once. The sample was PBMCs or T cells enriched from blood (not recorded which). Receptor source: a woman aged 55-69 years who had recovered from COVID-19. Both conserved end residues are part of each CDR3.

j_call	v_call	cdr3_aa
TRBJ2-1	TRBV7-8	CASSSQGVGEQFF
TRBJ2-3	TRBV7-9	CASSLAGVYSPSTDTQYF
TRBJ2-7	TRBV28	CASSSEGQGYSYEQYF
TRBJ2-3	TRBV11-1	CASREKAGRTTGTQYF
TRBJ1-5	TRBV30	CAWSGGRQPQHF
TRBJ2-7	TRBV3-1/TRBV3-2	CASSQPRLSYEQYF
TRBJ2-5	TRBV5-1	CASSLAGVWETQYF
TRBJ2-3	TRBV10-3	CAISSLLAGGPTDTQYF
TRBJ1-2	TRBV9	CASSVDTNYGYTF
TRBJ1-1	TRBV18	CASSFQENTEAFF
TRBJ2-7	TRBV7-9	CASSWEGGPYEQYF
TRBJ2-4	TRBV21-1	CASSKLGGIQYF
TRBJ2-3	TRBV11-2	CASSFSRGGQYF
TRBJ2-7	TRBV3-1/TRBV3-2	CASSPPPPPGLENEQYF
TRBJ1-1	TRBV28	CASRPIGTAERAFF
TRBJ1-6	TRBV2	CATNTGQSYNSPLHF
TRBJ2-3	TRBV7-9	CASARGMDTQYF
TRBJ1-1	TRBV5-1	CASSSAGALNTEAFF
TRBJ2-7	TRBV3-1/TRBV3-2	CASSQATGTYEQYF
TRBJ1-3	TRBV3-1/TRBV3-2	CASSQGTGGFGNTIYF
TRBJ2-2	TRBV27	CATTSGRGTGELFF
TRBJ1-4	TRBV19	CASSRYGTGDEKLFF
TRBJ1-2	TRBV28	CASRGQEDYGYTF
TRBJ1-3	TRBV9	CASSPGQTAGNTIYF
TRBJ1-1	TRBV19	CASSLNSNTEAFF
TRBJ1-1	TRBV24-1	CATSAGDRRGEAFF
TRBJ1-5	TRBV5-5	CASSFHRSEPQHF
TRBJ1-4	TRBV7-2	CASSLARVLDEKLFF
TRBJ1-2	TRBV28	CASSSVAGVYGYTF
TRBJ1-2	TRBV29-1	CSAAQGSNYGYTF
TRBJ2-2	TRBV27	CASSPSTNTGELFF
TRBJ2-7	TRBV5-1	CASSLDSPSSYEQYF
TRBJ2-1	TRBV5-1	CASSLGQGASYNEQFF
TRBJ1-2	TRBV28	CASSKGDGYGYTF
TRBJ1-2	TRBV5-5	CASSLAGQGSGGYTF
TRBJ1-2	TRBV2	CASTREQGPYGYTF
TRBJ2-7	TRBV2	CASSRTGGNEQYF
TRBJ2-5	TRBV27	CASSLSSGKETQYF
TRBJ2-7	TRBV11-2	CASRYRGGSYEQYF
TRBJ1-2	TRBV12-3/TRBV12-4	CASSSLSYGYTF